This TCR beta chain was recovered during a study of neurological immune-mediated disorders. This clonotype was detected many times. What it recognizes is unknown. TCRdb itself ran the 5' RACE reads through MiXCR, one entry per CDR3 protein. The table lists about 77,000 distinct CDR3 sequences, roughly 9.9% of them singletons, with around 1.7% in the top ten. Points from the study as a whole: Expanded clones shared no CDR3 amino acid sequences across subjects, suggesting private repertoires in all groups. While HTLV-1-associated myelopathy showed the greatest TCR clonal expansion, multiple sclerosis showed the least, falling below healthy controls.

The sample comprised PBMCs. The clonotype was recovered from a man over 45 in good health.

CDR3 amino acids: CASSTLGGGNQPQHF. CDR3 DNA: TGTGCCAGCAGTACCCTAGGGGGAGGAAATCAGCCCCAGCATTTT. This sequence joins TRBV12-3 or TRBV12-4 and TRBJ1-5; D perhaps matches TRBD1 (6 bases). The CDR3 contains 15 residues. With 5 bases removed from V and 4 bases from J, the gap between germline ends came to 15 bases.